This is a list of T cell receptor beta chains from one sample in a study of blood T cell repertoires in COVID-19. The repertoire was sequenced with immunoSEQ multiplex PCR; TCRdb's copy has only in-frame clones and lacks some. Here the sample spans tens of thousands of clones, about 86% being singletons. What was sequenced was peripheral blood. The receptors stem from a man older than 75 with COVID-19, enrolled during active disease. The CDR3 runs from the conserved cysteine through the conserved F or W. A D gene is named only where the DNA matches it firmly. Only some rows state a clone size, as once, few, many or a class for expanded clones.

v_call	d_call	j_call	clone_size	cdr3_aa	cdr3_nt
TRBV30	TRBD1	TRBJ1-4	few	CARSRGTNEKLFF	TGTGCCCGATCCAGGGGGACTAATGAAAAACTGTTTTTT
TRBV7-2	NA	TRBJ1-2	NA	CASSPRVKDFYGYTF	TGTGCCAGCAGCCCGAGGGTCAAGGACTTCTATGGCTACACCTTC
TRBV5-5	TRBD2	TRBJ2-1	NA	CASSLEVASGNYNEQFF	TGTGCCAGCAGCTTGGAGGTGGCTAGCGGGAATTACAATGAGCAGTTCTTC
TRBV5-8	NA	TRBJ2-1	NA	CASSLGHSVGEQFF	TGTGCCAGCAGCTTAGGACACTCGGTGGGTGAGCAGTTCTTC
TRBV14	TRBD1	TRBJ1-1	NA	CASSQDLRTGANTEAFF	TGTGCCAGCAGCCAAGATCTGCGGACAGGGGCGAACACTGAAGCTTTCTTT
TRBV14	NA	TRBJ1-3	once	CASSHRAAGNTIYF	TGTGCCAGCAGCCACAGGGCTGCTGGAAACACCATATATTTT
TRBV6-5	TRBD1	TRBJ1-1	NA	CASSYGRGRTEAFF	TGTGCCAGCAGTTACGGCAGGGGGCGAACTGAAGCTTTCTTT
TRBV6-5	NA	TRBJ2-3	NA	CASRTTQGPDTQYF	TGTGCCAGCAGGACAACACAGGGCCCGGATACGCAGTATTTT
TRBV9	TRBD2	TRBJ2-5	once	CASSVAPLAGVTRETQYF	TGTGCCAGCAGCGTAGCTCCTCTAGCGGGGGTAACCCGAGAGACCCAGTACTTC
TRBV19	NA	TRBJ1-4	NA	CASSIGGANEKLFF	TGTGCCAGTAGTATTGGAGGGGCTAATGAAAAACTGTTTTTT
TRBV24-1	NA	TRBJ1-2	few	CATSGIGGNYGYTF	TGTGCCACCAGTGGTATAGGGGGAAACTATGGCTACACCTTC